The clone carrying this T cell receptor (beta chain) was observed once. Its target is unknown. The sample originates from a study of T cell responses to AZD1222 COVID-19 vaccine. Study results and limitations: Reports indicate that nearly half of spike-specific TCRs are directed at unmutated variant regions. No day 14 peak samples; only post-peak repertoires were characterized.

The CDR3 covers 11 residues. The V gene's germline CDR1 is MDHEN and CDR2 SYDVKM. V was shortened by 5 bases and J by 3 bases, with 5 bases between the two germline ends. The table came from immunoSEQ multiplex PCR; TCRdb's copy has only in-frame clones and leaves some out. The table shows roughly 100,000 clones, with 80% to 95% occurring only once. The origin of this receptor is an adult in good health. This chain uses TRBV28 with TRBJ2-7; D is uncertain. The material sequenced was peripheral blood, taken on day 0 of AZD1222 vaccination. Written as DNA, the CDR3 is TGTGCCAGCAGTCCCGGCTACGAGCAGTACTTC. It codes for CASSPGYEQYF.